What follows are 6 T cell receptor beta chains derived from one specimen sequenced in a study of early T cells in non-severe SARS-CoV-2 infection. One entry per CDR3 protein results from TCRdb running MiXCR on the 5' RACE reads. The repertoire consists of 30,000 to 40,000 distinct CDR3 sequences, with roughly 7.9% occurring once and the leading ten covering around an eighth. The sample was whole blood, taken at baseline. These receptors originate from an adult who was a healthcare worker with PCR-confirmed SARS-CoV-2 infection or an uninfected control (not recorded which).

The chain combines TRBV30 with TRBJ1-1; the D is unclear. This CDR3 has 14 residues. The germline gives CDR1 GTSNPN, CDR2 SVGIG (reference sequence). The V end was cut by 0 bases, the J end by 4 bases, with 12 bases between. The CDR3 coding sequence is TGTGCCTGGAGTGTTGCGGCTTTGAGCACTGAAGCTTTCTTT. This encodes CAWSVAALSTEAFF.

This clonotype has ten or more counts. This rearrangement joins TRBV11-1 to TRBJ2-2, with D maybe TRBD1 (6 bases). Germline assignment: CDR1 SGHAT and CDR2 FQDESV (reference sequence). This CDR3 region has 14 residues. The ends were cut back, 5 bases at V and 6 bases at J, with 13 bases in the middle. The CDR3 nucleotides read TGTGCCAGCAGCACCACAGGGTCTGCCGGGGAGCTGTTTTTT. This codes for CASSTTGSAGELFF.

The CDR3, as DNA: TGTGCCAGCAGTGAAGAGAGGACAGCCCTAGCCAAAAACATTCAGTACTTC. This encodes CASSEERTALAKNIQYF. The chain employs TRBV6-1 and TRBJ2-4; weak D call: TRBD1 (6 bases). Germline loops: CDR1 MNHNS, CDR2 SASEGT. This CDR3 spans 17 amino acids. V was shortened by 1 base and J by 0 bases, with 13 bases between the two germline ends.

At least ten counts were recorded for this clonotype. CDR3 nucleotides: TGTGCCAGCAGTTACGGAGCAGACAGGGGCTACTATTACAATGAGCAGTTCTTC. Amino acid sequence: CASSYGADRGYYYNEQFF. The V gene is TRBV6-5, the J gene TRBJ2-1; 8 bases map to TRBD1. CDR3 size: 18 residues. The germline V gene encodes CDR1 MNHEY and CDR2 SVGAGI. Trimming at V came to 2 bases and at J to 4 bases, leaving 13 bases not matched to a gene.

The CDR3 region has the DNA TGCAGCGTTGGGTTCCAGAACACTGAAGCTTTCTTT. It specifies CSVGFQNTEAFF. The gene calls are TRBV29-1 and TRBJ1-1, with D hard to call. The germline V gene encodes CDR1 SQVTM and CDR2 ANQGSEA. The V end lost 4 bases, the J end lost 1 base, and 7 bases lay between the germline ends. The CDR3 spans 12 residues.

In its sample, this clonotype was seen many times. The rearrangement links TRBV27 to TRBJ2-1; D is ambiguous. The CDR3 covers 14 residues. V lost 0 bases and J 9 bases, leaving 12 bases between the germline ends. CDR1 and CDR2 (germline): MNHEY, SMNVEV (reference sequence). This CDR3 reads CASSLSRPSGEQFF. CDR3 coding DNA: TGTGCCAGCAGTTTATCTCGACCCAGTGGTGAGCAGTTCTTC.